The sequence of this T cell receptor (beta chain) was determined in a study of breast tumors, draining lymph nodes, adjacent tissues. General observations from the study: Most tumor T cells seemingly derive from lymph node, then expand in tumor. Luminal-like breast cancer showed significantly greater tumor-nontumor repertoire similarity than basal-like breast cancer did. The lymph node origin of tumor T cells was framed as consistent with a hypothesis, not demonstrated. Compared with lymph nodes, tumors were less diverse; compared with nontumor tissue, more.

There are 15 residues in the CDR3. V was pared by 3 bases and J by 2 bases, with 8 bases of the junction left unmatched. Per the germline V gene, CDR1 is DFQATT and CDR2 is SNEGSKA (reference sequence). One entry per CDR3 protein, called by TCRdb with MiXCR from the multiplex PCR reads. Among about 19,000 distinct CDR3 sequences, roughly two fifths were seen once, and the ten largest hold about 20%. With respect to this clonotype: What it recognizes is unknown.

The origin of this receptor is a female donor with breast cancer. Some clones in this sample may be carry-over from other donors' samples. The chain couples TRBV20-1 to TRBJ2-7; 9 bases align to TRBD2. Sequencing was done on a sample of breast tumor tissue. Here the CDR3 reads CSARGSGSHTYEQYF. The CDR3, as DNA: TGCAGTGCTAGGGGTAGCGGGAGTCACACCTACGAGCAGTACTTC.